These T cell receptor beta chains were read from a single sample in a study of cytomegalovirus exposure and HLA in healthy donors. TCRdb keeps only in-frame clones here, not all; method: immunoSEQ multiplex PCR. The sample yields 210,000 or so clones, 77% seen once. Sequenced material: PBMCs. All receptors derive from a woman in her fifties or sixties in good health and CMV-seropositive. Both conserved end residues are part of each CDR3. A D gene is named only where the DNA matches it firmly. Not every row has a clone size; where given, it reads once, few, many or a size class.

TRBV6-1	-	few	TRBJ1-2	TGTGCCAGCAGTGTCGGGGGGCTTGGTGGCTACACCTTC	CASSVGGLGGYTF
TRBV30	TRBD1	-	TRBJ1-2	TGTGCCTGGAGGGGGGTTAAAGGACAGGACTTTGGCTATGGCTACACCTTC	CAWRGVKGQDFGYGYTF
TRBV28	-	few	TRBJ2-7	TGTGCCAGCAGTTATCAGGGTTCCTACGAGCAGTACTTC	CASSYQGSYEQYF
TRBV30	TRBD2	-	TRBJ2-6	TGTGCCTGGAGTAAGCGGGGTTTCTCTGGGGCCAACGTCCTGACTTTC	CAWSKRGFSGANVLTF
TRBV18	TRBD1	-	TRBJ2-5	TGTGCCAGCTCACCGTTCGTTGGGACAGGGGAAGAGACCCAGTACTTC	CASSPFVGTGEETQYF
TRBV5-4	TRBD2	-	TRBJ2-3	TGTGCCAGCAGCTTGCTCGAGCGGGGGGGTTACTTCACAGATACGCAGTATTTT	CASSLLERGGYFTDTQYF
TRBV27	TRBD1	few	TRBJ1-2	TGTGCCAGCAGTCACCGGACAGGGGGCGTCTATGGCTACACCTTC	CASSHRTGGVYGYTF
TRBV7-8	-	-	TRBJ1-1	TGTGCCAGCAGCTCGGTGAGTGAAGCTTTCTTT	CASSSVSEAFF
TRBV2	TRBD2	-	TRBJ2-7	TGTGCCAGCATACTTGAGGGAGGGTTTGGCGAGCAGTACTTC	CASILEGGFGEQYF
TRBV5-1	-	few	TRBJ2-5	TGCGCCAGCAGCTTGGGTAGAACCCAAGAGACCCAGTACTTC	CASSLGRTQETQYF
TRBV14	TRBD2	-	TRBJ2-3	TGTGCCAGCAGCCGACCGGGACTAGCGGGAGCTAGCACAGATACGCAGTATTTT	CASSRPGLAGASTDTQYF
TRBV6-5	-	-	TRBJ2-7	TGTGCCAGCAGTCGTACAGGGAGTTACGAGCAGTACTTC	CASSRTGSYEQYF
TRBV18	TRBD1	-	TRBJ2-1	TGTGCCAGCTCACCACTTGTCCAGGGGGTTGGGAATGAGCAGTTCTTC	CASSPLVQGVGNEQFF
TRBV7-9	-	-	TRBJ1-4	TGTGCCAGCAGCTTAAAATCTCCTAGGGAAAAACTGTTTTTT	CASSLKSPREKLFF
TRBV28	TRBD1	-	TRBJ1-5	TGTGCCAGCAGTCAGGGGGCGGTAAAACAGCCCCAGCATTTT	CASSQGAVKQPQHF
TRBV6-1	TRBD1	-	TRBJ1-3	TGTGCCAGCAAGCCAACAGGGGGTGGAAACACCATATATTTT	CASKPTGGGNTIYF
TRBV7-9	-	few	TRBJ1-2	TGTTCCAGCAGCTTAGCCGCAAACCCGGGATCTCTAAACTATGGCTACACCTTC	CSSSLAANPGSLNYGYTF
TRBV5-1	-	-	TRBJ2-1	TGCGCCAGCAGCCCCCCGAGCCGGGGGAACAATGAGCAGTTCTTC	CASSPPSRGNNEQFF
TRBV7-9	-	few	TRBJ1-1	TGTGCCAGCAGCTTGGCCGCGAACACTGAAGCTTTCTTT	CASSLAANTEAFF
TRBV5-6	TRBD2	-	TRBJ2-1	TGTGCCAGCAGCTCCATTGGGACTAGCGTCAATGAGCAGTTCTTC	CASSSIGTSVNEQFF
TRBV6-4	-	-	TRBJ1-4	TGTGCCAGCAGTGACTCGGCAGGTAATGAAAAACTGTTTTTT	CASSDSAGNEKLFF
TRBV19	-	-	TRBJ1-5	TGTGCCAGTCATGAGGGCCTCCGCAATCAGCCCCAGCATTTT	CASHEGLRNQPQHF
TRBV7-9	TRBD1	-	TRBJ2-5	TGTGCCAGCAGCTCACAGGGGCGACTCCAAGAGACCCAGTACTTC	CASSSQGRLQETQYF
TRBV5-1	-	once	TRBJ2-5	TGCGCCAGCAGCTTGGTACAGGCGGAAGAGACCCAGTACTTC	CASSLVQAEETQYF
TRBV6-5	TRBD1	-	TRBJ1-1	TGTGCCAGCAGTCGCAGTATGACAGGGGGGACTGAAGCTTTCTTT	CASSRSMTGGTEAFF
TRBV20-1	-	-	TRBJ2-1	TGCAGTGCCCTAGACGGTAATGAGCAGTTCTTC	CSALDGNEQFF
TRBV7-8	TRBD1	-	TRBJ1-1	TGTGCCAGCAGCCCACAGGGGTACACTGAAGCTTTCTTT	CASSPQGYTEAFF
TRBV30	TRBD2	-	TRBJ2-1	TGTGCCTGGAGTTCGGGACTAGCGGCATACAATGAGCAGTTCTTC	CAWSSGLAAYNEQFF
TRBV2	TRBD1	-	TRBJ2-7	TGTGCCAGCAGTAGACAGGGAAGCTCCTACGAGCAGTACTTC	CASSRQGSSYEQYF
TRBV5-1	TRBD2	-	TRBJ2-3	TGCGCCAGCAGCTTGGGGCTAGCGGGTCCCACAGATACGCAGTATTTT	CASSLGLAGPTDTQYF
TRBV7-9	TRBD1	few	TRBJ1-5	TGTGCCAGCAGCCGGGGACAGAACAATCAGCCCCAGCATTTT	CASSRGQNNQPQHF
TRBV6-5	-	-	TRBJ2-1	TGTGCCAGCAGTTACTCGAGGTACAATGAGCAGTTCTTC	CASSYSRYNEQFF
TRBV5-1	TRBD2	few	TRBJ2-1	TGCGCCAGCAGGACTAGCGGGGGGGCGGGGGTCAATGAGCAGTTCTTC	CASRTSGGAGVNEQFF
TRBV19	-	-	TRBJ2-5	TGTGCCAGTAGTACGAGGGGGAGGGCGACCCAGTACTTC	CASSTRGRATQYF
TRBV6-1	-	-	TRBJ2-1	TGTGCCAGCAGTGAAATAAAGGGGGGGGAGCAGTTCTTC	CASSEIKGGEQFF
TRBV19	-	-	TRBJ1-6	TGTGCCAGTAGCCCCCAGAATGTAAATTCACCCCTCCACTTT	CASSPQNVNSPLHF
TRBV30	-	-	TRBJ1-2	TGTGCCTGGAGTGGGCCCCTCTATGGCTACACCTTC	CAWSGPLYGYTF
TRBV5-8	-	-	TRBJ2-5	TGTGCCAGCAGCCCTGGACAGGGAGGGGAGACCCAGTACTTC	CASSPGQGGETQYF
TRBV5-5	-	-	TRBJ2-5	TGTGCCAGCAGGATCGCCCCCCCAGGCCAAGAGACCCAGTACTTC	CASRIAPPGQETQYF
TRBV2	-	-	TRBJ2-3	TGTGCCAGCAGCCCGGGACTGAGCACAGATACGCAGTATTTT	CASSPGLSTDTQYF
TRBV7-2	TRBD1	-	TRBJ2-7	TGTGCCAGCAGCTTCGGGACAGGACCCTACGAGCAGTACTTC	CASSFGTGPYEQYF
TRBV7-9	-	once	TRBJ1-1	TGTTCCAGCAGCTCTCGGGACATGGGAAAGACTGAAGCTTTCTTT	CSSSSRDMGKTEAFF
TRBV15	TRBD1	few	TRBJ2-7	TGTGCCACCAGCAGAGATCGGCGACAGGGTGACGAGCAGTACTTC	CATSRDRRQGDEQYF
TRBV7-8	TRBD2	-	TRBJ2-1	TGTGCCAGCAGCTTAGCAGTCCTAGCGGGAGCCAATGAGCAGTTCTTC	CASSLAVLAGANEQFF
TRBV6-5	-	-	TRBJ1-2	TGTGCCAGCAGTTCCGAGCCAGGGTCATATGGCTACACCTTC	CASSSEPGSYGYTF
TRBV10-1	-	-	TRBJ1-2	TGCGCCAGCACCGAGGACAGTCAGTATGGCTACACCTTC	CASTEDSQYGYTF
TRBV9	-	-	TRBJ2-5	TGTGCCAGCAGCGTAGGTGGGAGAGAGACCCAGTACTTC	CASSVGGRETQYF
TRBV7-9	TRBD1	-	TRBJ1-4	TGTGCCAGCAGCTCCAAGAGGGCCGGGACAGGGAATGAAAAACTGTTTTTT	CASSSKRAGTGNEKLFF
TRBV28	TRBD2	-	TRBJ2-3	TGTGCCAGCCGCGGGGGGTCGATCACAGATACGCAGTATTTT	CASRGGSITDTQYF
TRBV5-1	TRBD1	once	TRBJ2-1	TGCGCCAGCGGGACAGGTCACAATGAGCAGTTCTTC	CASGTGHNEQFF
TRBV19	-	-	TRBJ1-2	TGTGCCAGTACCAGGACACGTTCTAACTATGGCTACACCTTC	CASTRTRSNYGYTF
TRBV7-8	TRBD1	-	TRBJ1-2	TGTGCCAGCAGCACAGGGGTTTATGGCTACACCTTC	CASSTGVYGYTF
TRBV7-2	TRBD2	-	TRBJ2-3	TGTGCCAGCAGCCAACGGACTAGCGGACAAGATACGCAGTATTTT	CASSQRTSGQDTQYF
TRBV10-3	-	-	TRBJ2-3	TGTGCCATCAGTGGCCGTCAGGGCACAGATACGCAGTATTTT	CAISGRQGTDTQYF
TRBV5-1	TRBD2	-	TRBJ2-3	TGCGCCAGCACTCCCCTGGGAGGGACTAGAAAAGATACGCAGTATTTT	CASTPLGGTRKDTQYF
TRBV5-1	TRBD1	few	TRBJ2-1	TGCGCCAGCAGCTTGGCGGACTCCAGGGGGCTGAGCTCCTACAATGAGCAGTTCTTC	CASSLADSRGLSSYNEQFF
TRBV2	TRBD2	-	TRBJ2-7	TGTGCCAGCAGTGTCGGGACTAGCGGCGACGAGCAGTACTTC	CASSVGTSGDEQYF
TRBV13	-	-	TRBJ2-7	TGTGCCAGCAGCCCAGGGCGGCAACACCCTACCTACGAGCAGTACTTC	CASSPGRQHPTYEQYF
TRBV5-1	-	-	TRBJ2-2	TGCGCCAGCAGCTTCTCGGGAACGAACACCGGGGAGCTGTTTTTT	CASSFSGTNTGELFF
TRBV10-1	-	-	TRBJ1-3	TGCGCCAGCAGTGAAGGACCCGGGGGGGGATTTTACTCTGGAAACACCATATATTTT	CASSEGPGGGFYSGNTIYF